This T cell receptor beta chain was captured in a study of blood T cell repertoires in COVID-19. Looking at the study overall: The United States, Italy and Spain supplied acute and convalescent COVID-19 samples. T cells, B-cell-depleted T cells, or PBMCs provided the cDNA or gDNA that served as material.

Authors' processing steps: Quantification of nucleated cells was approximated via reference gene primer amplification. Some clones are missing from TCRdb's copy, which holds only in-frame ones; the method was immunoSEQ multiplex PCR. D and trimming come from the DNA, and the V and J calls and clone size come from that table. Of around 150,000 clones listed, around 81% are singletons. This clonotype was sampled from a man aged 55 to 70 with active or convalescent COVID-19. Sequenced sample: peripheral blood.

The CDR3 sequence is CASRTGEANYGYTF. The CDR3 DNA reads as TGTGCCAGTAGAACAGGGGAAGCTAACTATGGCTACACCTTC. The V and J genes are TRBV19 and TRBJ1-2; TRBD1 aligns across 7 bases. V was pared by 6 bases and J by 0 bases, with 4 bases of the junction left unmatched. This CDR3 comprises 14 residues. Germline CDR1 LNHDA, CDR2 SQIVND (reference sequence).